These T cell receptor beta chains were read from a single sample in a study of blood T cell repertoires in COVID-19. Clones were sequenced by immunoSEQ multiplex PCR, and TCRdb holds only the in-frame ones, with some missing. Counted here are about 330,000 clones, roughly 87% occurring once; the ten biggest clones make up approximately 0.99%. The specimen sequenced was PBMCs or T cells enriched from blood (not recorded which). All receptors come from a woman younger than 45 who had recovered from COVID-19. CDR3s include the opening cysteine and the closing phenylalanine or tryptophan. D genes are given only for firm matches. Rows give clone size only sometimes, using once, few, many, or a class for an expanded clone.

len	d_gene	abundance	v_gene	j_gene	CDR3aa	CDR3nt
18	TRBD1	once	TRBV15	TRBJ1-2	CATSGAGTEGIIGLGYTF	TGTGCCACCAGCGGAGCCGGGACAGAAGGCATTATCGGGTTGGGCTACACCTTC
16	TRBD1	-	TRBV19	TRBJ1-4	CASSRTGGPAHEKLFF	TGTGCCAGTAGTCGGACAGGGGGCCCGGCTCATGAAAAACTGTTTTTT
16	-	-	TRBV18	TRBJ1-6	CASSPGLGSYNSPLHF	TGTGCCAGCTCACCGGGGCTGGGCTCCTATAATTCACCCCTCCACTTT
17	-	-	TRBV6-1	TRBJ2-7	CASSESVSASRSYEQYF	TGTGCCAGCAGTGAATCTGTTAGCGCAAGCCGTTCTTACGAGCAGTACTTC
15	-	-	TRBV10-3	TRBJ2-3	CAIREEISSTDTQYF	TGTGCCATCAGGGAGGAGATCTCTAGCACAGATACGCAGTATTTT
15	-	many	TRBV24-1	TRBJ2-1	CATSQAGEHYNEQFF	TGTGCCACCAGTCAGGCAGGGGAGCACTACAATGAGCAGTTCTTC
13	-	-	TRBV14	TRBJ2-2	CASSQDVLGELFF	TGTGCCAGCAGCCAAGATGTGTTAGGGGAGCTGTTTTTT
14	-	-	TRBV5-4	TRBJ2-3	CASSLPGGADTQYF	TGTGCCAGCAGCTTACCGGGCGGGGCTGATACGCAGTATTTT
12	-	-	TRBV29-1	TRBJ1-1	CSVALGFPEAFF	TGCAGCGTTGCCCTCGGTTTCCCTGAAGCTTTCTTT
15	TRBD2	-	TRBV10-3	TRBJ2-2	CAISGTSANTGELFF	TGTGCCATCAGTGGGACTAGCGCGAACACCGGGGAGCTGTTTTTT
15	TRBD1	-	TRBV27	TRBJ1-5	CASSLSLKGAQPQHF	TGTGCCAGCAGTTTGTCTCTCAAGGGGGCACAGCCCCAGCATTTT
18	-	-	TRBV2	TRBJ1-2	CASTELSGRSSYSYGYTF	TGTGCCAGCACCGAGTTGTCTGGGAGGTCCTCTTATAGCTATGGCTACACCTTC
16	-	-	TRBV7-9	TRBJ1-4	CASSLGAGDYNEKLFF	TGTGCCAGCAGCTTAGGGGCGGGGGATTATAATGAAAAACTGTTTTTT
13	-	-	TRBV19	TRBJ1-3	CASGRGSGNTIYF	TGTGCCAGTGGCCGCGGCTCTGGAAACACCATATATTTT
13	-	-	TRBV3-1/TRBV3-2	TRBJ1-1	CASSQGRDTEAFF	TGTGCCAGCAGCCAAGGACGGGACACTGAAGCTTTCTTT
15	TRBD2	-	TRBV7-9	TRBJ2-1	CASSLTSGLGDEQFF	TGTGCCAGCAGTTTAACTAGCGGGTTGGGGGATGAGCAGTTCTTC
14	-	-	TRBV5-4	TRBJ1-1	CASSWTDMNTEAFF	TGTGCCAGCAGCTGGACAGATATGAACACTGAAGCTTTCTTT
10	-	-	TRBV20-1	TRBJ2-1	CSASTNEQFF	TGCAGTGCTAGTACTAATGAGCAGTTCTTC
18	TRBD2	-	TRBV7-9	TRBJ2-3	CASSFFPRLAETTDTQYF	TGTGCCAGCAGCTTTTTTCCGAGACTAGCGGAGACCACAGATACGCAGTATTTT
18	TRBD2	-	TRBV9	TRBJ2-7	CASSVRTSGGMISYEQYF	TGTGCCAGCAGCGTTCGGACTAGCGGGGGGATGATTTCGTACGAGCAGTACTTC
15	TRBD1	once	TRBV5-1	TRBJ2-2	CASSLGQGDTGELFF	TGCGCCAGCAGCCTGGGACAGGGGGACACCGGGGAGCTGTTTTTT
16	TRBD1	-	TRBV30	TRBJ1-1	CAWSVRKDRGRTEAFF	TGTGCCTGGAGTGTACGAAAGGACAGGGGGCGGACTGAAGCTTTCTTT
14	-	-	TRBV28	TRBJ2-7	CASSLIRSPYEQYF	TGTGCCAGCAGTTTAATTCGGTCCCCCTACGAGCAGTACTTC
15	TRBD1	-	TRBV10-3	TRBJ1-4	CAISLSTGDNEKLFF	TGTGCCATCAGCCTCTCGACAGGGGATAATGAAAAACTGTTTTTT
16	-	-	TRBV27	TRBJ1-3	CASSAGAGISGNTIYF	TGTGCCAGCAGTGCGGGGGCAGGTATCTCTGGAAACACCATATATTTT
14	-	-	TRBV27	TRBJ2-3	CASSLEAFTNTQYF	TGTGCCAGCAGTCTAGAGGCTTTTACAAATACGCAGTATTTT
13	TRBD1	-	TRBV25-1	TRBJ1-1	CASGQGAETEAFF	TGTGCCAGCGGGCAGGGGGCGGAGACTGAAGCTTTCTTT
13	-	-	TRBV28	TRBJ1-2	CASSLSGDFGYTF	TGTGCCAGCAGTTTATCTGGGGACTTTGGCTACACCTTC
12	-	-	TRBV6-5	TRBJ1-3	CASSPAGDTIYF	TGTGCCAGCAGTCCGGCGGGGGACACCATATATTTT